This TCR beta chain was captured in a study of blood T cell repertoires in COVID-19 (dated by TCRdb to about 2020). General notes on the study: Samples covering the acute and convalescent phases of COVID-19 were provided by collaborators in the United States, Italy and Spain. The repertoires were released in a freely available public database meant as a resource for research on the immune response to SARS-CoV-2. Nearly every sample came with metadata listing a de-identified subject ID, COVID-19 status, age in years and sex. The samples were drawn from the first 160 participants of the ongoing ImmuneRACE study and from some 1,300 subjects provided by 6 global collaborators. Deeply sampled blood TCRbeta repertoires from subjects exposed to, actively infected with, or recovered from COVID-19 were included in the dataset. HLA class I and class II types, where available, came from metadata supplied by the sample provider rather than from assay-based typing. The material from the prospective study consisted of cDNA or gDNA derived from T cells, B-cell-depleted T cells, or PBMCs. What the authors observed across the whole study: How much clinical and demographic metadata was included differed by source and by participant, and the metadata was provided uncurated.

At one collaborating source in Seattle, patients were enrolled during active infection and were followed longitudinally through the course of disease. Collaborating institutions collected whole blood in K2EDTA tubes following their own protocols. For TCRbeta analysis, collaborators shipped samples in one of three forms: frozen whole blood, isolated PBMCs, or DNA extracted from either of those sample types. Via the germline V gene, CDR1 is SGHRS and CDR2 YFSETQ. From the cysteine up to the phenylalanine, the CDR3 has a length of 14 residues. Of the read, only the CDR3 DNA is kept; its 42 bases are in frame from base 1. At the junction V is shortened by 3 bases and J by 0 bases, with 10 bases in between. For this clone: Its specific antigen is unknown. It has no much larger one-base neighbor in the sample; base qualities were not kept.

TCRbeta CDR3 regions were amplified from genomic DNA by means of the immunoSEQ Assay, a bias-controlled multiplex PCR. The paper's processing steps were these. Within the assay, amplification of reference gene primers was used to estimate how many nucleated cells each sample contained. To quantify the absolute abundance of each unique TCRbeta CDR3 rearrangement, sequence reads were collapsed and filtered. For each sample, productive Simpson clonality was calculated as the square root of Simpson's diversity index over productive rearrangements. Drawn from immuneACCESS, this table holds only the in-frame rearrangements with V and J called that TCRdb kept. Clones are partly lost; checked studies trace under half to an unresolved V gene and leave the rest unexplained. That table is the source of V, J and clone size, and D and trimming were worked out from the DNA. In this sample the table shows 220,000 or so clones, 70% to 90% of which occur a single time. The ten largest clones take up roughly 10% of the sample.

This chain joins TRBV5-1 to TRBJ2-7; the D gene is unclear. This TCR came from a woman between 45 and 65 years old with COVID-19, enrolled during active disease. Sequencing was performed on peripheral blood. Read as DNA, the sequence is TGCGCCAGCAGCTCCCTACTAAGCTCCTACGAGCAGTACTTC. The translation is CASSSLLSSYEQYF.